Below, 30 T cell receptor beta chains from the same sample are listed, as sequenced in a study of cytomegalovirus exposure and HLA in healthy donors. Assay used: immunoSEQ multiplex PCR; TCRdb lists only in-frame clones, some missing. This table has about 160,000 clones, approximately 90% appearing once. The sequenced material came from PBMCs. These receptors all stem from a young man in good health and CMV-seronegative.

The chain combines TRBV6-6 with TRBJ1-5; D call uncertain. CDR1 is MNHNY, CDR2 SVGAGI, per germline (reference sequence). Trimming removed 8 bases at V and 6 bases at J, with 14 bases between. CDR3 length equals 13 residues. CDR3: CASSFRSGQPQHF. The CDR3 nucleotides read TGTGCCAGCTCTTTCCGGTCAGGTCAGCCCCAGCATTTT.

This clone occurred once. This chain links TRBV6-5 with TRBJ2-7, with a weak D call TRBD1 (6 bases). The CDR3 has 11 amino acids. V was shortened by 5 bases and J by 4 bases, with 6 bases between the two germline ends. Germline CDR1 is MNHEY and CDR2 is SVGAGI. The CDR3 region is CASSDRYEQYV. The CDR3 DNA is TGTGCCAGCAGTGACAGGTACGAGCAGTACGTC.

This chain uses TRBV5-8 with TRBJ2-1; D call uncertain. Germline V gene sequence: CDR1 SGHTS, CDR2 YDEGEE. V shed 0 bases and J shed 6 bases, with 4 bases lying between them. CDR3 size: 12 residues. This chain's CDR3 is CASSLAGNEQFF. CDR3 nucleotide sequence: TGTGCCAGCAGCTTGGCAGGCAATGAGCAGTTCTTC. Using reference TRBV5-8 and TRBJ2-1 for the parts outside the CDR3, the full variable domain is EAGVTQSPTHLIKTRGQQATLRCSPISGHTSVYWYQQALGLGLQFLLWYDEGEERNRGNFPPRFSGRQFPNYSSELNVNALELEDSALYLCASSLAGNEQFFGPGTRLTVL.

The V and J genes are TRBV5-4 and TRBJ1-1; 9 nucleotides line up with TRBD1. J gave up 3 bases and V 2 bases, and 11 bases lay outside the gene matches. The CDR3 has 17 amino acids. Germline V gene lookup returns CDR1 SGHNT and CDR2 YYREEE (reference sequence). CDR3 DNA sequence: TGTGCCAGCAGCTTACGATTGGGACAGGGAATGGACACTGAAGCTTTCTTT. Encoded protein: CASSLRLGQGMDTEAFF.

The J gene is TRBJ2-3, the V gene TRBV15, with unresolved D. V lost 5 bases, J lost 0 bases, and 15 bases lay in between. This CDR3 is 16 amino acids long. Germline V gene data show CDR1 as LNHNV and CDR2 as YYDKDF (reference sequence). The CDR3 DNA sequence: TGTGCCACCAGCTCCCACAATACCCCTAGCACAGATACGCAGTATTTT. This sequence encodes CATSSHNTPSTDTQYF.

This chain uses TRBV27 with TRBJ2-3; possibly TRBD1 for D (5 bases). The CDR3 is 15 residues long. Trimming took off 5 bases at V and 0 bases at J, with 12 bases between the two ends. Germline V gives CDR1 MNHEY, CDR2 SMNVEV (reference sequence). This CDR3 reads CASSPTRQSTDTQYF. Written as DNA, the CDR3 is TGTGCCAGCAGTCCCACCCGACAGAGCACAGATACGCAGTATTTT.

The chain has TRBV5-1 and TRBJ2-5, with 7 bases lining up with TRBD2. V dropped 0 bases and J dropped 5; count of bases not matched to a gene: 7. This CDR3 spans 15 amino acids. Germline values: CDR1 SGHRS, CDR2 YFSETQ. In DNA form, the CDR3 reads TGCGCCAGCAGCTTGGGGGGAGGGAAGTCGGAGACCCAGTACTTC. Amino acid sequence: CASSLGGGKSETQYF.

The CDR3 sequence is CASRAGGSGNEQFF. The CDR3, as DNA: TGTGCCAGCAGAGCCGGGGGGAGCGGGAATGAGCAGTTCTTC. The genes are TRBV6-1 and TRBJ2-1; TRBD2 matches at 7 bases. V trimming: 6 bases; J trimming: 7 bases; junction bases outside the gene matches: 9. The CDR3 is 14 residues long. Looked up from germline, CDR1 is MNHNS and CDR2 is SASEGT.

The chain links TRBV28 to TRBJ2-1, with D possibly TRBD1 on 5 matching bases. The germline V gene has CDR1 MDHEN and CDR2 SYDVKM. V was pared by 7 bases and J by 0 bases, with 10 bases between. The CDR3 sequence is 14 residues long. The CDR3 DNA is TGTGCCAGCATCACAGGCGACTCCTACAATGAGCAGTTCTTC. Translated: CASITGDSYNEQFF.

The chain links TRBV7-6 to TRBJ2-3; tentative D call: TRBD2 (5 bases). Germline V gene lookup returns CDR1 SGHVS and CDR2 FNYEAQ. CDR3 length: 14 amino acids. The V gene lost 1 base and the J gene lost 5 bases, with 10 bases spanning the gap. The CDR3 protein is CASSLGAGRDTQYF. The DNA of the CDR3 is TGTGCCAGCAGCTTAGGGGCGGGCCGAGATACGCAGTATTTT.

The chain combines TRBV28 with TRBJ1-5; 7 nucleotides agree with TRBD1. The J segment lost 7 bases and the V segment lost 7 bases, leaving 10 bases of the junction unmatched. The CDR3 spans 14 residues. Per germline, CDR1 MDHEN and CDR2 SYDVKM. In DNA form, the CDR3 reads TGTGCCAGCACCTACGGACAGGTTGAGCAGCCCCAGCATTTT. It translates to CASTYGQVEQPQHF.

The chain carries TRBV18 and TRBJ2-7; 7 bases are shared with TRBD1. The CDR3 extends over 17 amino acids. The J segment lost 3 bases and the V segment lost 0 bases, leaving 11 bases of the junction unmatched. CDR1 KGHSH and CDR2 LQKENI come from the germline V gene. This chain's CDR3 is CASSPPMGDSNFYEQYF. Here the CDR3 DNA reads TGTGCCAGCTCACCACCGATGGGGGACAGCAATTTCTACGAGCAGTACTTC.

The V call is TRBV29-1, the J call TRBJ1-1; no clear D. Germline V lookup: CDR1 SQVTM, CDR2 ANQGSEA. Trimming took 7 bases from V and 4 from J, leaving 22 bases between them. CDR3 length: 15 amino acids. CDR3 residues: CSARGLKGRGTEAFF. In nucleotides, the CDR3 is TGCAGCGCAAGAGGCCTAAAAGGACGGGGCACTGAAGCTTTCTTT.

The rearrangement links TRBV25-1 to TRBJ2-6; D possibly corresponds to TRBD1 (6 bases). The CDR3 contains 18 residues. Germline CDR1 is MGHDK and CDR2 is SYGVNS. The V and J ends lost 4 bases and 2 bases respectively, with 18 bases between them. CDR3 amino acids: CASSASGTPRPGANVLTF. The CDR3 nucleotides are TGTGCCAGCAGTGCGTCCGGGACACCAAGACCTGGGGCCAACGTCCTGACTTTC.

CDR3 bases: TGTGCCAGCAGTGAAGCGCTAGGGGGCACTGAAGCTTTCTTT. Its protein product is CASSEALGGTEAFF. This chain connects TRBV6-1 to TRBJ1-1; a weak D match, TRBD1 (6 bases). The CDR3 runs 14 residues. Germline CDR1 reads MNHNS; CDR2 reads SASEGT. Trimming took 0 bases from V and 4 from J, leaving 9 bases between them.

The CDR3 protein is CASSVLPGGEKLFF. CDR3 bases: TGTGCCAGCAGCGTATTGCCAGGAGGCGAAAAACTGTTTTTT. The V gene is TRBV9, the J gene TRBJ1-4; D ambiguous. Trimming shortened V by 1 base and J by 8 bases, and 12 bases separated the two germline ends. The CDR3 runs to 14 residues. CDR1 and CDR2 from the germline V gene are SGDLS and YYNGEE.

The chain uses TRBV7-2 and TRBJ2-7, with TRBD1 matching 9 bases. This CDR3 has 14 amino acids. Trimming cost V 5 bases and J 6 bases; bases outside gene matches: 8. Germline loops: CDR1 SGHTA, CDR2 FQGNSA. The CDR3: CASSTGTGFVEQYF. CDR3 coding DNA: TGTGCCAGCAGCACAGGGACAGGGTTCGTCGAGCAGTACTTC.

The chain has TRBV5-1 and TRBJ2-7; D might be TRBD1 (5 bases). Germline CDR1 SGHRS, CDR2 YFSETQ. V dropped 9 bases and J dropped 7 bases, with 8 bases sitting between them. The CDR3 spans 9 residues. The CDR3 loop is CATKGEQYF. As DNA, the CDR3 is TGCGCCACCAAGGGGGAGCAGTACTTC.

The J gene is TRBJ2-7, the V gene TRBV6-1; a possible D gene is TRBD2 (5 bases). Trimming removed 7 bases at V and 4 bases at J, with 8 bases between. Germline V gene data show CDR1 as MNHNS and CDR2 as SASEGT. The CDR3 loop spans 11 amino acids. Written as DNA, the CDR3 is TGTGCCAGCACGGGAAGATACGAGCAGTACGTC. Translated: CASTGRYEQYV.

This clone was detected only once. The rearrangement joins TRBV5-1 to TRBJ2-7; 10 bases agree with TRBD2. Germline V lookup: CDR1 SGHRS, CDR2 YFSETQ. CDR3 length: 14 amino acids. Unmatched junction bases numbered 5, after V lost 4 bases and J lost 4 bases. CDR3 residues: CASSTTSGDYEQYV. CDR3 in DNA: TGCGCCAGCAGCACTACTAGCGGGGATTACGAGCAGTACGTC.

Turning to this clone: Compared with germline, one end of the junction differs, possibly owing to a read error. This chain uses TRBV5-1 with TRBJ2-7; TRBD1 matches 11 bases. This CDR3 is built from 15 residues. Looked up from germline, CDR1 is SGHRS and CDR2 is YFSETQ. The CDR3 DNA follows: TGCGCCAGCAACTTGCCCGGGACAGGGGGTGGGGAGCAGTACTTC. Its translation: CASNLPGTGGGEQYF.

This chain links TRBV27 with TRBJ2-7, with 9 bases aligning to TRBD1. This CDR3 is built from 13 residues. Unmatched junction bases numbered 2, after V lost 6 bases and J lost 2 bases. Germline V lookup: CDR1 MNHEY, CDR2 SMNVEV (reference sequence). CDR3 region: CASSRDRAYEQYF. The CDR3 nucleotides are TGTGCCAGCAGCCGGGACAGGGCCTACGAGCAGTACTTC.

The rearrangement links TRBV11-2 to TRBJ2-2; D is possibly TRBD1 (6 bases). The ends were cut back, 5 bases at V and 7 bases at J, with 11 bases in the middle. Looked up from germline, CDR1 is SGHAT and CDR2 is FQNNGV. The CDR3 sequence is 13 residues long. This chain's CDR3 is CASSNREGGELFF. The CDR3 DNA reads as TGTGCCAGCAGCAACAGGGAAGGCGGGGAGCTGTTTTTT.

This clone was observed once. This chain joins TRBV27 and TRBJ2-2; 8 positions match TRBD2. Germline V gene lookup returns CDR1 MNHEY and CDR2 SMNVEV (reference sequence). CDR3 length: 17 residues. The V segment lost 6 bases and the J segment 6 bases; nucleotides outside the gene matches: 15. Written as DNA, the CDR3 is TGTGCCAGCAGCACCCCGAACCGACTAGCGTCGTCCGGGGAGCTGTTTTTT. This sequence encodes CASSTPNRLASSGELFF.

The V gene is TRBV4-1, the J gene TRBJ1-5; no reliable D call. Per the germline V gene, CDR1 is MGHRA and CDR2 is YSYEKL. V was shortened by 0 bases and J by 6 bases, with 24 bases between the two germline ends. This CDR3 has 19 residues. CDR3 loop: CASSQDSRRKLGEGQPQHF. As DNA, the CDR3 is TGCGCCAGCAGCCAAGATAGTCGACGGAAACTCGGGGAAGGTCAGCCCCAGCATTTT.

This clone showed up just a few times. The V and J genes are TRBV19 and TRBJ1-1, with D perhaps TRBD1 (5 bases). Trimming removed 6 bases from V and 8 bases from J, with 13 bases in between. There are 12 residues in the CDR3. Per germline, CDR1 LNHDA and CDR2 SQIVND (reference sequence). The CDR3 protein is CASRSGYREAFF. DNA for the CDR3: TGTGCCAGTAGATCAGGGTATCGAGAAGCTTTCTTT.

The rearrangement joins TRBV30 to TRBJ2-7; possibly TRBD1 for D (7 bases). Looked up from germline, CDR1 is GTSNPN and CDR2 is SVGIG (reference sequence). V was cut by 2 bases and J by 4 bases, with 18 bases left in between. CDR3 length: 15 amino acids. CDR3 DNA: TGTGCCTGGAGTTCCCAGGGGGGTGCTAGGTACGAGCAGTACGTC. Protein sequence: CAWSSQGGARYEQYV.

This chain uses TRBV13 with TRBJ2-7, with 7 positions matching TRBD1. Germline V gene sequence: CDR1 PRHDT, CDR2 FYEKMQ (reference sequence). V lost 4 bases, J lost 9 bases, and 6 bases stayed unmatched. This CDR3 is built from 12 residues. Here the CDR3 reads CASSSQGLGQYV. The DNA of the CDR3 is TGTGCCAGCAGCTCACAGGGGCTGGGGCAGTACGTC.

This clone was observed once. The V call is TRBV30, the J call TRBJ1-5; TRBD1 is a possible D gene (5 bases). CDR1 and CDR2 from the germline V gene are GTSNPN and SVGIG (reference sequence). V lost 3 bases and J lost 6, with 9 bases in between. There are 12 residues in the CDR3. CDR3 in amino acids: CAWRQGAQPQHF. CDR3 bases: TGTGCCTGGAGGCAGGGTGCTCAGCCCCAGCATTTT. The full variable domain, in which reference TRBV30 and TRBJ1-5 provide the parts outside the CDR3, is SQTIHQWPATLVQPVGSPLSLECTVEGTSNPNLYWYRQAAGRGLQLLFYSVGIGQISSEVPQNLSASRPQDRQFILSSKKLLLSDSGFYLCAWRQGAQPQHFGDGTRLSIL.

V gene TRBV7-2 combines with J gene TRBJ2-1; D uncertain. Germline CDR1 reads SGHTA; CDR2 reads FQGNSA. V lost 5 bases to trimming and J lost 8 bases, with 13 bases between them. The CDR3 runs to 13 residues. CDR3: CASSQTPRDEQFF. The CDR3 region has the DNA TGTGCCAGCAGCCAAACACCTAGAGATGAGCAGTTCTTC. The complete variable domain, with remaining parts taken from reference TRBV7-2 and TRBJ2-1, reads GAGVSQSPSNKVTEKGKDVELRCDPISGHTALYWYRQSLGQGLEFLIYFQGNSAPDKSGLPSDRFSAERTGGSVSTLTIQRTQQEDSAVYLCASSQTPRDEQFFGPGTRLTVL.